The clone carrying this TCR beta chain was recorded only once. What it binds is unknown. The data belong to a study of vaccination and CD4 T cells after COVID-19. Study context: Convalescent donors totaled six males and four females, including two who were Hispanic. Points from the study as a whole: A nonsignificant median increase from about 20 to 38 SARS-CoV-2-reactive clonotypes was observed.

Indicated treatment: approximately nine-day PBMC culture with coronavirus spike peptide pools or control peptides (ViraFEST assay). ViraFEST used peptide pools to expand antigen-specific T cells, then sequenced TCRs. Germline loops: CDR1 MNHNS, CDR2 SASEGT. The CDR3 runs 17 residues. V dropped 5 bases and J dropped 0 bases, with 17 bases sitting between them. The Oncomine TCR Beta short-read assay was what sequenced the DNA obtained from cultured CD4+ T cells. TCRdb called the PCR reads again in MiXCR, with one record for every CDR3 protein. Of 6,000 to 6,500 distinct CDR3 sequences detected, roughly three quarters appear once; the ten largest clones hold approximately 18%.

Material: CD4+ T cells from blood, cultured in vitro. The rearrangement links TRBV6-1 to TRBJ1-3; D is undetermined. The clonotype was recovered from a human donor who had recovered from COVID-19. CDR3 DNA sequence: TGTGCCAGCAGTCAAACCCTCGGAGGAGACTCTGGAAACACCATATATTTT. The encoded protein is CASSQTLGGDSGNTIYF.